The T cell receptor beta chain described here comes from a study of blood T cell repertoires in COVID-19. Study-level background: Both acute and convalescent COVID-19 samples were obtained from the United States, Italy and Spain. T cells, B-cell-depleted T cells, or PBMCs provided the cDNA or gDNA that served as material.

Per the study methods: Reference gene primer amplification gave estimated nucleated cell counts. This table comes from immunoSEQ multiplex PCR, and its TCRdb copy is limited to in-frame clones, with some not included. That table is the source of V, J and clone size, and D and trimming were worked out from the DNA. The table lists 200,000 or so clones, 84% of them singletons, with around 2.5% in the top ten. The CDR3 has 12 amino acids. V shed 10 bases and J shed 1 base, with 10 bases lying between them. CDR1 is SNHLY, CDR2 FYNNEI, per germline. The sequenced sample consisted of peripheral blood. The chain employs TRBV2 and TRBJ1-1; a weak D match, TRBD1 (5 bases). This TCR derives from a man in his forties who had recovered from COVID-19. CDR3 DNA: TGTGCCAAGGGACTTTCGAACACTGAAGCTTTCTTT. It specifies CAKGLSNTEAFF.